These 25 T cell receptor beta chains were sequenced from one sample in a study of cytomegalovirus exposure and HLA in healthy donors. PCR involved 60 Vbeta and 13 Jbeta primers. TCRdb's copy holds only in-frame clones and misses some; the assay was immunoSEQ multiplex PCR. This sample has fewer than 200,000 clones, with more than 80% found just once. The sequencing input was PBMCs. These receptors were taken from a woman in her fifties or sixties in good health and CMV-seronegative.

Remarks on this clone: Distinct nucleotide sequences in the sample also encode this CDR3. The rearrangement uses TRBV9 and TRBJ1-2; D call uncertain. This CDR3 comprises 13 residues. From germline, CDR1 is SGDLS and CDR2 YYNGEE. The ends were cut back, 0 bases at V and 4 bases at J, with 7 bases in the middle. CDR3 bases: TGTGCCAGCAGCGTAGGACAAACCTATGGCTACACCTTC. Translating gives CASSVGQTYGYTF.

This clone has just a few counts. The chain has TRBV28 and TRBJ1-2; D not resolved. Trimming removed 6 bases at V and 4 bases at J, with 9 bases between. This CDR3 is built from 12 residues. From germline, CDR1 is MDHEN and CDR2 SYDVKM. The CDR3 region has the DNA TGTGCCAGCAGGTGGGAGGCCTATGGCTACACCTTC. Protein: CASRWEAYGYTF.

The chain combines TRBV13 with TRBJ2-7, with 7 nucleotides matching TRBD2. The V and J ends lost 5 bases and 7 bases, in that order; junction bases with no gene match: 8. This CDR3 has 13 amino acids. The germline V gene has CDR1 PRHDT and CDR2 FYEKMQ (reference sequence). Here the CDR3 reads CASSRGGVEEQYF. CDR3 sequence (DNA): TGTGCCAGCAGCCGTGGGGGGGTTGAGGAGCAGTACTTC.

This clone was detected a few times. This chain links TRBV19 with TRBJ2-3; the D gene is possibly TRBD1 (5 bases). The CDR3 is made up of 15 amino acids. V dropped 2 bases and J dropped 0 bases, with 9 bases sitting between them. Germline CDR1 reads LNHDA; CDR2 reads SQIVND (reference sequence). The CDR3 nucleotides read TGTGCCAGTAGTATAATGGGGCAGAGCACAGATACGCAGTATTTT. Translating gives CASSIMGQSTDTQYF.

In DNA form, the CDR3 reads TGTGCCAGCAGTCTGACAGCGTTCTACGAGCAGTACTTC. Its protein product is CASSLTAFYEQYF. The V gene is TRBV5-5, the J gene TRBJ2-7; maybe TRBD1 (5 bases). Trimming removed 5 bases at V and 3 bases at J, with 12 bases between. This CDR3 region has 13 residues. CDR1 and CDR2 (germline): SGHKS, YYEKEE (reference sequence).

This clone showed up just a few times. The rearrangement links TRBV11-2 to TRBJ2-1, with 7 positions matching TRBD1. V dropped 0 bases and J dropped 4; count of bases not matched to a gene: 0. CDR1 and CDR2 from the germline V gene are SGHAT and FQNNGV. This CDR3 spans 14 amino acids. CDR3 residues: CASSLEGQYNEQFF. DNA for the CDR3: TGTGCCAGCAGCTTAGAGGGACAGTACAATGAGCAGTTCTTC. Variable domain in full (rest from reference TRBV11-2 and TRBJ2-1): EAGVAQSPRYKIIEKRQSVAFWCNPISGHATLYWYQQILGQGPKLLIQFQNNGVVDDSQLPKDRFSAERLKGVDSTLKIQPAKLEDSAVYLCASSLEGQYNEQFFGPGTRLTVL.

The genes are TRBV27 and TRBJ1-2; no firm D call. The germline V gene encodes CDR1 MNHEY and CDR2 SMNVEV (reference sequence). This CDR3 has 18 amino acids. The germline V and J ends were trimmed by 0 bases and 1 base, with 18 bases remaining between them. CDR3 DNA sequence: TGTGCCAGCAGTTTATCTTTCCCGGCAGGCGATTATAACTATGGCTACACCTTC. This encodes CASSLSFPAGDYNYGYTF.

The CDR3 here is CASSQYTGGGEAFF. The CDR3 nucleotides are TGTGCCAGCAGCCAATATACAGGGGGCGGTGAAGCTTTCTTT. V gene TRBV5-4 combines with J gene TRBJ1-1, with 9 bases identical to TRBD1. Germline V lookup: CDR1 SGHNT, CDR2 YYREEE (reference sequence). This CDR3 is 14 amino acids long. Trimming cost V 4 bases and J 7 bases; bases outside gene matches: 8.

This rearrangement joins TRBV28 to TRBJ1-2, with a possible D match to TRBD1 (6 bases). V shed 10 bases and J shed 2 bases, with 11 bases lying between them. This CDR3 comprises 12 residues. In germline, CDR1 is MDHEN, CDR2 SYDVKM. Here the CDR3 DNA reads TGTGCCACCACCGGGACAAACTATGGCTACACCTTC. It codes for CATTGTNYGYTF.

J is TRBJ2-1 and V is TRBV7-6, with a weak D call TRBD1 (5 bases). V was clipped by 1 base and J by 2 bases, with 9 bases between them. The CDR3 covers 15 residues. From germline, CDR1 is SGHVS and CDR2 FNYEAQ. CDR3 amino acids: CASSLERQTYNEQFF. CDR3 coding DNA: TGTGCCAGCAGCTTAGAGCGACAGACCTACAATGAGCAGTTCTTC.

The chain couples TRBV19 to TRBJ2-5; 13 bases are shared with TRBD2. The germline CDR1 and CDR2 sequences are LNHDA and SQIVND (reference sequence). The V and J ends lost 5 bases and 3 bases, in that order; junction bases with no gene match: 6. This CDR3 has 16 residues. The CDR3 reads CASSPRGLAGEETQYF. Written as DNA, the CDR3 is TGTGCCAGTAGTCCTAGAGGACTAGCGGGAGAAGAGACCCAGTACTTC.

The CDR3 sequence: CASSLRAGGPYEQYF. Here the CDR3 DNA reads TGTGCCAGCAGCTTGAGAGCGGGAGGGCCATACGAGCAGTACTTC. The V call is TRBV7-9, the J call TRBJ2-7; 10 nucleotides align to TRBD2. Germline CDR1 and CDR2: SEHNR and FQNEAQ (reference sequence). V trimming: 3 bases; J trimming: 4 bases; junction bases outside the gene matches: 6. The CDR3 runs to 15 residues.

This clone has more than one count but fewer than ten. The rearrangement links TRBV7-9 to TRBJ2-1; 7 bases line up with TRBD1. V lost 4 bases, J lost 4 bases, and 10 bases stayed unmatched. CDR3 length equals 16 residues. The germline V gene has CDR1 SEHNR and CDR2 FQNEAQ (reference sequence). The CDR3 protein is CASSWPRDSRYNEQFF. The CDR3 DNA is TGTGCCAGCAGCTGGCCCCGGGACAGTAGATACAATGAGCAGTTCTTC.

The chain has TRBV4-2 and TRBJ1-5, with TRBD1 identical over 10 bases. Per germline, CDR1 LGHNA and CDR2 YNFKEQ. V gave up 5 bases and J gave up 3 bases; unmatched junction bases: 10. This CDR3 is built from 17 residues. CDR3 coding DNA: TGTGCCAGCAGCGCAGGACAGGGGGGGATCAACAATCAGCCCCAGCATTTT. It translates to CASSAGQGGINNQPQHF.

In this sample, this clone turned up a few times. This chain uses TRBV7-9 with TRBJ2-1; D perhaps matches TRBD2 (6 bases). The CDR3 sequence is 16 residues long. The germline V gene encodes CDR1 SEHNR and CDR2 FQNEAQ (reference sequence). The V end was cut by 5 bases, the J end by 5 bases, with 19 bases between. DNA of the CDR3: TGTGCCAGCAGCCCAAGAGGTACTAGCCTAGACAATGAGCAGTTCTTC. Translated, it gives CASSPRGTSLDNEQFF.

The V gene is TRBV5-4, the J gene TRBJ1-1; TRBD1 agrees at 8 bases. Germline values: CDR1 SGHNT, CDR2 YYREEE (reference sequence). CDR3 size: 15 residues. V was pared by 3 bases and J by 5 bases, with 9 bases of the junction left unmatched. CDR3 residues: CASSSGQGTFTEAFF. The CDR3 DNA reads TGTGCCAGCAGCTCCGGACAGGGTACATTTACTGAAGCTTTCTTT.

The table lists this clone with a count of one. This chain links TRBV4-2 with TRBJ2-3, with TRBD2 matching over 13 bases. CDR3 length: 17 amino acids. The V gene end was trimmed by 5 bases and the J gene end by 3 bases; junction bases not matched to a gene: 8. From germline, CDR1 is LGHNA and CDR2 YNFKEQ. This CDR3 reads CASSRTSGSPGTDTQYF. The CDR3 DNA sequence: TGTGCCAGCAGCAGGACTAGCGGGAGCCCTGGGACAGATACGCAGTATTTT.

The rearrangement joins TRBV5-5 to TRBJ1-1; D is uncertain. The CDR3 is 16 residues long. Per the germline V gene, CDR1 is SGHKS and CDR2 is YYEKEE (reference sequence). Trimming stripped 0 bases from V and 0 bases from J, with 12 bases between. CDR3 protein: CASSLALSTLNTEAFF. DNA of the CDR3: TGTGCCAGCAGCTTGGCCCTGAGTACCCTGAACACTGAAGCTTTCTTT.

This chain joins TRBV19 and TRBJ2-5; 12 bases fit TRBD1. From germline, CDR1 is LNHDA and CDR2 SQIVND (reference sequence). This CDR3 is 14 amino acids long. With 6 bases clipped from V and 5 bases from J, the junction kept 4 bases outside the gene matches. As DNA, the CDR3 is TGTGCCAGTAGGGGGACAGGGGGCGGCGAGACCCAGTACTTC. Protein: CASRGTGGGETQYF.

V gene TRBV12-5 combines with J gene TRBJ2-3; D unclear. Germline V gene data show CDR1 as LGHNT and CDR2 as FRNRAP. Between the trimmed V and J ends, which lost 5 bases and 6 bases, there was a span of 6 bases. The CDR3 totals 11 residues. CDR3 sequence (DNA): TGTGCTAGTGGTGACTGGGATACGCAGTATTTT. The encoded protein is CASGDWDTQYF.

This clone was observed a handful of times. Written as DNA, the CDR3 is TGTGCCAGCAGCTTACCGGGAGGGCACGAGACCCAGTACTTC. This encodes CASSLPGGHETQYF. V gene TRBV7-7 combines with J gene TRBJ2-5, with TRBD2 matching over 8 bases. The CDR3 spans 14 residues. The V segment lost 2 bases and the J segment 5 bases; nucleotides outside the gene matches: 4. Germline CDR1 SSHAT, CDR2 FNYEAQ (reference sequence). Using reference TRBV7-7 and TRBJ2-5 for the parts outside the CDR3, the full variable domain is GAGVSQSPRYKVTKRGQDVTLRCDPISSHATLYWYQQALGQGPEFLTYFNYEAQPDKSGLPSDRFSAERPEGSISTLTIQRTEQRDSAMYRCASSLPGGHETQYFGPGTRLLVL.

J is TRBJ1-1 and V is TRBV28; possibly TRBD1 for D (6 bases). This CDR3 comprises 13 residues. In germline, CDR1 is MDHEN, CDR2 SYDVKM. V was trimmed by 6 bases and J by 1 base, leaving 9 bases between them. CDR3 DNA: TGTGCCAGCAGCCAGGGACAGAACACTGAAGCTTTCTTT. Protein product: CASSQGQNTEAFF.

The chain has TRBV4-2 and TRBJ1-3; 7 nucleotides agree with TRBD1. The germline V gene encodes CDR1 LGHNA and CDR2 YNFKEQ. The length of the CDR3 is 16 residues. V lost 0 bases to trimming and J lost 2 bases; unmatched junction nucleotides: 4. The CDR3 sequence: CASSQDQDRAGNTIYF. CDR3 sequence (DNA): TGTGCCAGCAGCCAAGATCAAGACAGGGCTGGAAACACCATATATTTT.

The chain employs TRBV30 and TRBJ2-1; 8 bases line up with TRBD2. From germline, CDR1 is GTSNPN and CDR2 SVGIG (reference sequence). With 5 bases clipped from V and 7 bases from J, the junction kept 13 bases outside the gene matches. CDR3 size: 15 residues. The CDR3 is CAWDEEAGVGNEQFF. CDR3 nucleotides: TGTGCCTGGGACGAGGAAGCGGGAGTGGGTAATGAGCAGTTCTTC. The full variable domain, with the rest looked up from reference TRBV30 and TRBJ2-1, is SQTIHQWPATLVQPVGSPLSLECTVEGTSNPNLYWYRQAAGRGLQLLFYSVGIGQISSEVPQNLSASRPQDRQFILSSKKLLLSDSGFYLCAWDEEAGVGNEQFFGPGTRLTVL.

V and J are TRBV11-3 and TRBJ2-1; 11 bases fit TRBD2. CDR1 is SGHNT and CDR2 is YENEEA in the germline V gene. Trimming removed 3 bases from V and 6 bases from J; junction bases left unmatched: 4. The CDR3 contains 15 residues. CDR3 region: CASSFSGRAANEQFF. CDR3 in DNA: TGTGCCAGCAGCTTTAGCGGGAGGGCCGCCAATGAGCAGTTCTTC.